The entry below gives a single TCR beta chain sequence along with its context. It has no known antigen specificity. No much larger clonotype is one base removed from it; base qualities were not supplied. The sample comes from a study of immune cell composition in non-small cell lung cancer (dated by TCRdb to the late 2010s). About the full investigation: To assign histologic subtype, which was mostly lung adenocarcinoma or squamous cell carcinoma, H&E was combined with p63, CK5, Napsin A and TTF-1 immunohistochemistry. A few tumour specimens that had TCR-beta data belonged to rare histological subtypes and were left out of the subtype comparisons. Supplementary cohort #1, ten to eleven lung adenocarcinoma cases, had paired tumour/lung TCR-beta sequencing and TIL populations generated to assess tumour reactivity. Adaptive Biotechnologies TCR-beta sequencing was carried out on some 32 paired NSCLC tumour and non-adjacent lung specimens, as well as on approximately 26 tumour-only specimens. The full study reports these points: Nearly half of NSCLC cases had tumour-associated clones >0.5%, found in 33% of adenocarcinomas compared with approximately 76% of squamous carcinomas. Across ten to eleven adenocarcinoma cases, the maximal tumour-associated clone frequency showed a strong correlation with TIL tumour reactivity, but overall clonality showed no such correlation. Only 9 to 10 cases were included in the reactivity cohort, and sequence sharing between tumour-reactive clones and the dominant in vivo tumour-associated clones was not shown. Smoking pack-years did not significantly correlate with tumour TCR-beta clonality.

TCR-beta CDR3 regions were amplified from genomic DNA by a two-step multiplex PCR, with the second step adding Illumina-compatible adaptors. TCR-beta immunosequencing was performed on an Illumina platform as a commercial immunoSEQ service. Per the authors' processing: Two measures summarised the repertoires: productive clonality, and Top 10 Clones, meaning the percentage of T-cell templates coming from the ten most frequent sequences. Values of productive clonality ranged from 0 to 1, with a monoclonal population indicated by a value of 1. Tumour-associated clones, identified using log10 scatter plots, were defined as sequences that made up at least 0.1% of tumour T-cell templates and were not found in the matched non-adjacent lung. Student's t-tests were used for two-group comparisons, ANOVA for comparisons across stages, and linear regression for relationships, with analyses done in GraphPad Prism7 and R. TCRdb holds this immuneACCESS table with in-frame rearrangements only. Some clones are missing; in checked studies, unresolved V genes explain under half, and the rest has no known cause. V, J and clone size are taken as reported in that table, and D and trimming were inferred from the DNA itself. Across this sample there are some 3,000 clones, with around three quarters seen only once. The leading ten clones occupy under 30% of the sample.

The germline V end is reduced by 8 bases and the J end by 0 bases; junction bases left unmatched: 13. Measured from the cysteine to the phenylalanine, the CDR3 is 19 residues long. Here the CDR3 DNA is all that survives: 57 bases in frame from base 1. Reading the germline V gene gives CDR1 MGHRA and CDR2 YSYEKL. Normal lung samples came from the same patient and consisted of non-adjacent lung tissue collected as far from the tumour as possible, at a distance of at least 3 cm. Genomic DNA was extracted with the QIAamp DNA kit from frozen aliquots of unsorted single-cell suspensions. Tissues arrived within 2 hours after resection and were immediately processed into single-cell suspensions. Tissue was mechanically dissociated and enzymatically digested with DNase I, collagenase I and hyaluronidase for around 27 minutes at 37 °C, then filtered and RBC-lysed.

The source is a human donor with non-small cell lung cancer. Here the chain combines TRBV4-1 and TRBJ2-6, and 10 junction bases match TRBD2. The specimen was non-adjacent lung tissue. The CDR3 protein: CASAHIGLADISGANVLTF. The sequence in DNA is TGCGCCAGCGCCCATATCGGACTAGCGGACATCTCTGGGGCCAACGTCCTGACTTTC.